This T cell receptor (beta chain) was captured by sequencing in a study of identical twins. cDNA carried unique molecular identifiers, and a universal primer site was added by template switching. TCRdb processed the 5' RACE reads anew with MiXCR; each CDR3 protein has one entry. Seen here are 570,000 or so distinct CDR3 sequences, more than 9% observed once, and the top ten hold approximately 3%. General observations from the study: Among beta out-of-frame sequences, excess sharing between twins appeared weaker.

This clonotype has only a few counts. What it binds is unknown. Germline V lookup: CDR1 MNHNS, CDR2 SASEGT. The CDR3 loop spans 13 amino acids. Deletions cut 3 bases from V and 12 bases from J, with 16 bases between. The same sample was also studied in work on yellow fever vaccine responses in identical twins.

This chain links TRBV6-1 with TRBJ2-3; D is perhaps TRBD2 (7 bases). Sample: PBMCs. The clonotype originates from a woman between 18 and 30 years old in good health. The CDR3, as DNA: TGTGCCAGCAGTGATAACTGGGGGGGGGGCCAGTATTTT. Its translation: CASSDNWGGGQYF.